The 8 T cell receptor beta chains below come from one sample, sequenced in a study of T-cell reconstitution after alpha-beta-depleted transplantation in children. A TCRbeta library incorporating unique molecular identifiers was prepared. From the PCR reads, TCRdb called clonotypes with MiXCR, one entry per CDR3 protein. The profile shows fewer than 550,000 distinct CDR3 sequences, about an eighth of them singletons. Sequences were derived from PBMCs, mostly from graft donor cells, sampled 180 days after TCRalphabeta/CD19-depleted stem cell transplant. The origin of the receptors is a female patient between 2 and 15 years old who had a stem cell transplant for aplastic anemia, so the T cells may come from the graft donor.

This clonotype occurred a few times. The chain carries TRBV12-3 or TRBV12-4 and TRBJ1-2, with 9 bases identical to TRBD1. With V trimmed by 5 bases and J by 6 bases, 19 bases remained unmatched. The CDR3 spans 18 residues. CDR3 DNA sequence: TGTGCCAGCAGTCTACGGGTGAGGTTGGGACAGGGTAGCCATGGCTACACCTTC. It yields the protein CASSLRVRLGQGSHGYTF.

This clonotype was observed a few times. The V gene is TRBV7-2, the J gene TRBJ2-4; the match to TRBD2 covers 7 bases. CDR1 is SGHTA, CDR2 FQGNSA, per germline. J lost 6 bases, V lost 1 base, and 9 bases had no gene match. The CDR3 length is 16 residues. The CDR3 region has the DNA TGTGCCAGCAGCTTAGTAACAAAAGCGGGACTAAACATTCAGTACTTC. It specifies CASSLVTKAGLNIQYF. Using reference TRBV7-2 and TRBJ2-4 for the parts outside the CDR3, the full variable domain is GAGVSQSPSNKVTEKGKDVELRCDPISGHTALYWYRQSLGQGLEFLIYFQGNSAPDKSGLPSDRFSAERTGGSVSTLTIQRTQQEDSAVYLCASSLVTKAGLNIQYFGAGTRLSVL.

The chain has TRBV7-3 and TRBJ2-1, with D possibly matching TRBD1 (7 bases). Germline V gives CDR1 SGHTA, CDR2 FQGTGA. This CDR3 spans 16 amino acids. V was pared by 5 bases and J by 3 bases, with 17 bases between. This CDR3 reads CASSIQGRTFYNEQFF. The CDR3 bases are TGTGCCAGCAGCATACAGGGGAGGACCTTCTACAATGAGCAGTTCTTC.

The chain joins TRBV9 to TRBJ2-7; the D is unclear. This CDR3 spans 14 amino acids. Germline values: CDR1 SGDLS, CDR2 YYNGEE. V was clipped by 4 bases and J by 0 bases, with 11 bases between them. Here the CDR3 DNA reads TGTGCCAGCAGCCCCTACATCAACTCCTACGAGCAGTACTTC. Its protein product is CASSPYINSYEQYF.

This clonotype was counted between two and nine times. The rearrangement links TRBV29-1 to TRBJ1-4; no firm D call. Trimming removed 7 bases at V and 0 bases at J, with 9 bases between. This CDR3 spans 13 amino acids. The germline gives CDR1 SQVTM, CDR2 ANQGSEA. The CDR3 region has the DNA TGCAGCGCTGGACGGGCAACTAATGAAAAACTGTTTTTT. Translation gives CSAGRATNEKLFF.

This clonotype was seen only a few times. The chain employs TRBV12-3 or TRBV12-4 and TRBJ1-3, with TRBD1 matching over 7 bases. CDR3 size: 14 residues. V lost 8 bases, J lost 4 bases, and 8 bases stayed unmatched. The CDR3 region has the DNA TGTGCCAGCGTACAAGGGGGCTTCGGAAACACCATATATTTT. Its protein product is CASVQGGFGNTIYF.

DNA of the CDR3: TGTGCCAGCAGCTTGGGACATAGCGGGAGGTATGAGCAGTACGTC. This encodes CASSLGHSGRYEQYV. This chain joins TRBV7-2 and TRBJ2-7; 10 bases map to TRBD2. V lost 3 bases to trimming and J lost 7 bases; unmatched junction nucleotides: 9. Germline CDR1 and CDR2: SGHTA and FQGNSA. This CDR3 is built from 15 residues.

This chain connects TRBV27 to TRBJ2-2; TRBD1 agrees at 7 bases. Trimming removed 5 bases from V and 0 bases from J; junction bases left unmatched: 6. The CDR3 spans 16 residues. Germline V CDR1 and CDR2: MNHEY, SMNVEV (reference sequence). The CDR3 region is CASSPQGVTNTGELFF. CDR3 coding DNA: TGTGCCAGCAGTCCCCAGGGGGTCACGAACACCGGGGAGCTGTTTTTT.